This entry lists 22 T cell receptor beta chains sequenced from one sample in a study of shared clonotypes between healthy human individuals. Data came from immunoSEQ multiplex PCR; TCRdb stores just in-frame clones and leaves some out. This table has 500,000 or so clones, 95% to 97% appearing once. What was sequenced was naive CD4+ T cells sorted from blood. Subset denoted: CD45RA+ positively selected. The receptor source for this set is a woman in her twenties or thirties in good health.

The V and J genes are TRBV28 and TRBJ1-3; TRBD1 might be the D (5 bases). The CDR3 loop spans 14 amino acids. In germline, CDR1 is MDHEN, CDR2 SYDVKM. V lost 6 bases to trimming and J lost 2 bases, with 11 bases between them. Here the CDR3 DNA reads TGTGCCAGCAGGCCAAGCAGGGCTGGAAACACCATATATTTT. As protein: CASRPSRAGNTIYF. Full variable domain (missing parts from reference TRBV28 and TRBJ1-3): DVKVTQSSRYLVKRTGEKVFLECVQDMDHENMFWYRQDPGLGLRLIYFSYDVKMKEKGDIPEGYSVSREKKERFSLILESASTNQTSMYLCASRPSRAGNTIYFGEGSWLTVV.

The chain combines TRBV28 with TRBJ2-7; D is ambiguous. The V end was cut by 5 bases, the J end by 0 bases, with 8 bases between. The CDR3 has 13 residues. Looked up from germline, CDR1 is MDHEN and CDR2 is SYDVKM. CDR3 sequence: CASSDLSSYEQYF. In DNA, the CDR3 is TGTGCCAGCAGTGACCTAAGCTCCTACGAGCAGTACTTC.

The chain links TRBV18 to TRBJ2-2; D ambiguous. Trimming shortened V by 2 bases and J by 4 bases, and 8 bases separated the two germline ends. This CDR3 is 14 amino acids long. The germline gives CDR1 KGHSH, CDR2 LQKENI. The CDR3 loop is CASSPGLGTGELFF. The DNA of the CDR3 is TGTGCCAGCTCACCAGGGTTGGGCACCGGGGAGCTGTTTTTT.

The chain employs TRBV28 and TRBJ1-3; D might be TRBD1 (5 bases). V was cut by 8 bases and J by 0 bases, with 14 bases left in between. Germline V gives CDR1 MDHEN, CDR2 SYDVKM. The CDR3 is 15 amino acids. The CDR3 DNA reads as TGTGCCAGCCAGCCGGGGGATCTCTCTGGAAACACCATATATTTT. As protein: CASQPGDLSGNTIYF.

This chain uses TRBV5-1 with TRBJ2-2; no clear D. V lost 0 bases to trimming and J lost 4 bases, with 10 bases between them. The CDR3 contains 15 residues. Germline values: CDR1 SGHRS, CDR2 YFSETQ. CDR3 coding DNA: TGCGCCAGCAGCTTGGGAGGCACCTTCACCGGGGAGCTGTTTTTT. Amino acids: CASSLGGTFTGELFF.

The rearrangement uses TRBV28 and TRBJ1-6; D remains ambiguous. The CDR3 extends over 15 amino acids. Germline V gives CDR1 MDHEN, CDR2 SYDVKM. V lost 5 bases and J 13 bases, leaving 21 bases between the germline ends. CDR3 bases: TGTGCCAGCAGTCTCGGGGTAGGGCATTATGGGCCCCTCCACTTT. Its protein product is CASSLGVGHYGPLHF.

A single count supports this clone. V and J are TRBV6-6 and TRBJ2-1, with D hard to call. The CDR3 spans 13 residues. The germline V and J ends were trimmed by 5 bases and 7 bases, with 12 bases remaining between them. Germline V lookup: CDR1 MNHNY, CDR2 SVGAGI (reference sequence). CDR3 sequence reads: CASSPRVGNEQFF. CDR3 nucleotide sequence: TGTGCCAGCAGTCCACGAGTGGGGAATGAGCAGTTCTTC.

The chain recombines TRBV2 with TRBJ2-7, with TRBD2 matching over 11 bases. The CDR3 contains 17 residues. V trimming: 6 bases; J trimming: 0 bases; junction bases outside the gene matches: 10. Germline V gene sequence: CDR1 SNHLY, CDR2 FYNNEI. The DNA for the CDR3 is TGTGCCAGCAGAGGTGGGACTAGCGGCCTTAGCTCCTACGAGCAGTACTTC. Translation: CASRGGTSGLSSYEQYF.

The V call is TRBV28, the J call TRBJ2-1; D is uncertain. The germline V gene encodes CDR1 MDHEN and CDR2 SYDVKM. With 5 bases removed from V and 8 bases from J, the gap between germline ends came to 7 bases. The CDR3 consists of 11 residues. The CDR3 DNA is TGTGCCAGCAGTCTTCGGGATGAGCAGTTCTTC. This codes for CASSLRDEQFF.

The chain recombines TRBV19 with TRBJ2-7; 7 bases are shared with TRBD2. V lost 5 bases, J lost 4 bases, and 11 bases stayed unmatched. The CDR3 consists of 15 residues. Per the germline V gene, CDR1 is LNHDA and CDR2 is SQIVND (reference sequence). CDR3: CASSPRSGSEYEQYF. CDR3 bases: TGTGCCAGTAGTCCACGTAGCGGGTCTGAGTACGAGCAGTACTTC.

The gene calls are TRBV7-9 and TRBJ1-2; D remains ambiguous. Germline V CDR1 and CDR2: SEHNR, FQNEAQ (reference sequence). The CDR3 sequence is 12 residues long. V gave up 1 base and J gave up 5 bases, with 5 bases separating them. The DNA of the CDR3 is TGTGCCAGCAGCTTAGATGCTTATGGCTACACCTTC. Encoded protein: CASSLDAYGYTF.

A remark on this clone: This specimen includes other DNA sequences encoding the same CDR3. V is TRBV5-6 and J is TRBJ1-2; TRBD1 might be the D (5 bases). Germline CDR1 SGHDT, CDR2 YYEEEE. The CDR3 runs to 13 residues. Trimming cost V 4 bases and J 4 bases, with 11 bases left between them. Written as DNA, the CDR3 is TGTGCCAGCAGCCCTGGGACCTCCTATGGCTACACCTTC. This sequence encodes CASSPGTSYGYTF. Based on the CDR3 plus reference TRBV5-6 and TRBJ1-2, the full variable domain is DAGVTQSPTHLIKTRGQQVTLRCSPKSGHDTVSWYQQALGQGPQFIFQYYEEEERQRGNFPDRFSGHQFPNYSSELNVNALLLGDSALYLCASSPGTSYGYTFGSGTRLTVV.

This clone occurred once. The CDR3 nucleotides read TGTGCCAGCAGCCCAATTTACACTCCGAACACCGGGGAGCTGTTTTTT. This translates into CASSPIYTPNTGELFF. The chain joins TRBV11-3 to TRBJ2-2, with D uncertain. This CDR3 is built from 16 residues. The germline CDR1 and CDR2 sequences are SGHNT and YENEEA. The ends were cut back, 5 bases at V and 0 bases at J, with 13 bases in the middle.

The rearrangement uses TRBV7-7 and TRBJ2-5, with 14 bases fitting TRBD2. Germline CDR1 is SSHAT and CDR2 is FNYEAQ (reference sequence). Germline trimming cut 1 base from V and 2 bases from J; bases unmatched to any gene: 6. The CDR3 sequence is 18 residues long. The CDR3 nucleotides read TGTGCCAGCAGCTTAGGACTAGCGGGAGGGCCACTACAAGAGACCCAGTACTTC. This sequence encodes CASSLGLAGGPLQETQYF.

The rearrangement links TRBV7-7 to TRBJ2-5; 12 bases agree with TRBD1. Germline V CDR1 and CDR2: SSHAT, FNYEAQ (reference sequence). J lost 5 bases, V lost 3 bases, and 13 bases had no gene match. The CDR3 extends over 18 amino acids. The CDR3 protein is CASSFGTGGARLLETQYF. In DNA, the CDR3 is TGTGCCAGCAGCTTCGGGACAGGGGGCGCAAGACTTCTGGAGACCCAGTACTTC.

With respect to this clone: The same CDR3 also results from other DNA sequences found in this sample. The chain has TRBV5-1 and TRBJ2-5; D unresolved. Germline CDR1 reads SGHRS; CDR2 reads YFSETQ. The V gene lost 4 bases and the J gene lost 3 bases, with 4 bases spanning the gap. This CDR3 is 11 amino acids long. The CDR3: CASSLKETQYF. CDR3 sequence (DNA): TGCGCCAGCAGCCTTAAAGAGACCCAGTACTTC.

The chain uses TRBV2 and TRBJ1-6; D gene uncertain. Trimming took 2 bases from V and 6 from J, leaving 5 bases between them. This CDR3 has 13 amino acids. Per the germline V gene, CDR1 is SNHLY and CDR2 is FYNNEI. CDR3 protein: CASSELGNSPLHF. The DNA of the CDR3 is TGTGCCAGCAGTGAACTCGGTAATTCACCCCTCCACTTT.

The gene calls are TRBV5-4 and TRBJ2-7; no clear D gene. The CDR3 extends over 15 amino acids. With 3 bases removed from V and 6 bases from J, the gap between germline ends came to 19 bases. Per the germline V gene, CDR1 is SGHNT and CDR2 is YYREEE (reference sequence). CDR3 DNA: TGTGCCAGCAGCTCCTCTAGTTCGTTGTTGTTCGAGCAGTACTTC. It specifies CASSSSSSLLFEQYF. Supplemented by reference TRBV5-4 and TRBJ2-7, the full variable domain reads ETGVTQSPTHLIKTRGQQVTLRCSSQSGHNTVSWYQQALGQGPQFIFQYYREEENGRGNFPPRFSGLQFPNYSSELNVNALELDDSALYLCASSSSSSLLFEQYFGPGTRLTVT.

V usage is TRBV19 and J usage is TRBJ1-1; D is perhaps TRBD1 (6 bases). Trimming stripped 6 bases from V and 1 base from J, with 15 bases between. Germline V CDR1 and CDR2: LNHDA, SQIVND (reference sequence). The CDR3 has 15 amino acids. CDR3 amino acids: CASSPEDRPNTEAFF. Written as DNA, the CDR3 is TGTGCCAGTAGCCCAGAGGACAGACCGAACACTGAAGCTTTCTTT. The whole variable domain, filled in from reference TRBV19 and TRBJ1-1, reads DGGITQSPKYLFRKEGQNVTLSCEQNLNHDAMYWYRQDPGQGLRLIYYSQIVNDFQKGDIAEGYSVSREKKESFPLTVTSAQKNPTAFYLCASSPEDRPNTEAFFGQGTRLTVV.

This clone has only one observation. In nucleotides, the CDR3 is TGCGCCAGCACAAGACAGGACTCTGGAAACACCATATATTTT. Its translation is CASTRQDSGNTIYF. The chain carries TRBV10-2 and TRBJ1-3, with D possibly being TRBD1 (6 bases). V lost 7 bases and J 0 bases, leaving 10 bases between the germline ends. Germline lookup yields CDR1 WSHSY and CDR2 SAAADI. CDR3 size: 14 residues.

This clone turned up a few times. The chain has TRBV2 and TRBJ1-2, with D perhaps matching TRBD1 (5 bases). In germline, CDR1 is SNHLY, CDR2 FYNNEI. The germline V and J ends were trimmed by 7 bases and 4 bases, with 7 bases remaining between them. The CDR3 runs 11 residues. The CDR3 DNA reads TGTGCCAGCACTGGGGCCTATGGCTACACCTTC. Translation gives CASTGAYGYTF. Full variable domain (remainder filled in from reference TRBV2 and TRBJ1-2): EPEVTQTPSHQVTQMGQEVILRCVPISNHLYFYWYRQILGQKVEFLVSFYNNEISEKSEIFDDQFSVERPDGSNFTLKIRSTKLEDSAMYFCASTGAYGYTFGSGTRLTVV.

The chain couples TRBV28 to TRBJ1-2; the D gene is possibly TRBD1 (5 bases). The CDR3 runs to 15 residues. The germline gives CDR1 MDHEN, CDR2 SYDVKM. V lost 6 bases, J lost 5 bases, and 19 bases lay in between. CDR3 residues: CASSSPPRVKYGYTF. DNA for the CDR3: TGTGCCAGCAGCTCCCCCCCCAGGGTAAAGTATGGCTACACCTTC.